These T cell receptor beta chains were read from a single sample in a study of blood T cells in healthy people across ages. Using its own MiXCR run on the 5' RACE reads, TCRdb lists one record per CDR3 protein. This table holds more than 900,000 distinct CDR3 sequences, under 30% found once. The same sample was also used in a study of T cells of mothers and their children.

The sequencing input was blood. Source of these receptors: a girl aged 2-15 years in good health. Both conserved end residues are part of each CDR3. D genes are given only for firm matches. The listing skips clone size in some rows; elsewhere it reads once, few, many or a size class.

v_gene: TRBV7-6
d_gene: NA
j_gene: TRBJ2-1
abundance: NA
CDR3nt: TGTGCCAGCAGCCCCGATGGAATCAATGAGCAGTTCTTC
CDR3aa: CASSPDGINEQFF

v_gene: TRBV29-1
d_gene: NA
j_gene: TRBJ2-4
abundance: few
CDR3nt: TGCAGCGTTGCCGGGACGGGAGACATTCAGTACTTC
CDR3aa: CSVAGTGDIQYF

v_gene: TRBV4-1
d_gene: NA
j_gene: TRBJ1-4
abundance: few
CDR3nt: TGCGCCAGCAGCCAAGTCCCGACTGAGGAACTGTTTTTT
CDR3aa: CASSQVPTEELFF

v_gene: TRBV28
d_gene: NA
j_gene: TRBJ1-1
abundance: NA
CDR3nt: TGTGCCAGCAGTTTAGCAGTAACTATGAACACTGAAGCTTTCTTT
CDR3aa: CASSLAVTMNTEAFF

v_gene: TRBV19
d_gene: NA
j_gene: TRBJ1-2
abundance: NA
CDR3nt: TGTGCCAGTACCCTCTCACCCGGGGGAATACATGGCTACACCTTC
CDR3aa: CASTLSPGGIHGYTF

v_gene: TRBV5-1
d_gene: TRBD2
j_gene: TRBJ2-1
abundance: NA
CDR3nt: TGCGCCAGCAGCTTTACTAGCGAGGAGCAGTTCTTC
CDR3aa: CASSFTSEEQFF

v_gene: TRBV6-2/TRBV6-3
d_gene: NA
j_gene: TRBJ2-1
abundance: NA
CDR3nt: TGTGCCAGCAGTTACCCCGGGCCCTACAATGAGCAGTTCTTC
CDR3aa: CASSYPGPYNEQFF

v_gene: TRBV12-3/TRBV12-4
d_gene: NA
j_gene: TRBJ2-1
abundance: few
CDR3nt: TGTGCCAGCAGGGCAAGCGGAAGCTCCTACAATGAGCAGTTCTTC
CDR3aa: CASRASGSSYNEQFF

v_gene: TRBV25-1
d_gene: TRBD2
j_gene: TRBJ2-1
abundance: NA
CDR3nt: TGTGCCAGCAGCCCAGCGGGAGCTGAGCAGTTCTTC
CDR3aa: CASSPAGAEQFF

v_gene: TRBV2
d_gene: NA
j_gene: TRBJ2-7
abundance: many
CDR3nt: TGTGCCAGCAGCGGAACCTACGAGCAGTACTTC
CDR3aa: CASSGTYEQYF

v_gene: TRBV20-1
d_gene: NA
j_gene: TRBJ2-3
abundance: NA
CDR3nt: TGCTCCAAGGGGGGACCCCGCACAGATACGCAGTATTTT
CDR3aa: CSKGGPRTDTQYF

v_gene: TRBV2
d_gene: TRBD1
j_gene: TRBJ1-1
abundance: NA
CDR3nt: TGTGCCAGCAGTGAACAGGGGGCGAACACTGAAGCTTTCTTT
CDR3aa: CASSEQGANTEAFF

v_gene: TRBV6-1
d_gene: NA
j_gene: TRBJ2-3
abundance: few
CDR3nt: TGTGCCAGCAGTGATGGGCAGGCTACAGATACGCAGTATTTT
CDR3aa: CASSDGQATDTQYF

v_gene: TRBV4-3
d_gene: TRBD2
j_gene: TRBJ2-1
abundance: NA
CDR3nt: TGCGCCAGCAGCCAAACCTATTCTAGCGGGGGGAGGAATGAGCAGTTCTTC
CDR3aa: CASSQTYSSGGRNEQFF

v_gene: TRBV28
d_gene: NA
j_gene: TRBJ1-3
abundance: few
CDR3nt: TGTGCCAGCAGTTTCGGCAGGCACTCTGGAAACACCATATATTTT
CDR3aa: CASSFGRHSGNTIYF

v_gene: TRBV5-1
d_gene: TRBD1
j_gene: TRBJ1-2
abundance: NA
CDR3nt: TGCGCCAGCAGCCCACAAGGGACAGGGAGCCTTGGCTACACCTTC
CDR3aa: CASSPQGTGSLGYTF

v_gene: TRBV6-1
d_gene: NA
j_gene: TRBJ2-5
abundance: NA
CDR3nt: TGTGCCGGAAAACGGGGCGGCGGGTGGGAGGAGACCCAGTACTTC
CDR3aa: CAGKRGGGWEETQYF

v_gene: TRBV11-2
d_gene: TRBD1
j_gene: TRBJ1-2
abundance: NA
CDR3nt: TGTGCCAGCAGCTTCAACGACAGGGTTTTGACAGGCTACACCTTC
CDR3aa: CASSFNDRVLTGYTF

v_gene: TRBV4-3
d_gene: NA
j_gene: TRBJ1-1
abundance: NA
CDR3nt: TGCGCCAGCAGCCAAGAAAGGGACCTGAACACTGAAGCTTTCTTT
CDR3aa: CASSQERDLNTEAFF

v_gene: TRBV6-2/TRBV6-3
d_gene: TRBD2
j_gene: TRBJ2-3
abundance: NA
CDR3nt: TGTGCCAGCAGCCTAGCGGATAGCACAGATACGCAGTATTTT
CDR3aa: CASSLADSTDTQYF

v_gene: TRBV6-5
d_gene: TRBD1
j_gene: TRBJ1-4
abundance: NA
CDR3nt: TGTGCCAGCAGTACAGGGGACGGTGAAAAACTGTTTTTT
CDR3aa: CASSTGDGEKLFF

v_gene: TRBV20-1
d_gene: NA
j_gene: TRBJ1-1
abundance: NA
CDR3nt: TGCAGTGCTAGACTGGCCGGACTCAATACTGAAGCTTTCTTT
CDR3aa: CSARLAGLNTEAFF

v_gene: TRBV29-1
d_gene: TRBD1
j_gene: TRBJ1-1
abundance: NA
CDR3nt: TGCAGCGCCGTGGGGATTGAGGGGGCTTGGGCTGAAGCTTTCTTT
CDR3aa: CSAVGIEGAWAEAFF

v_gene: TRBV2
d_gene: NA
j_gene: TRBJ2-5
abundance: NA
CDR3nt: TGTGCCAGCAGTGAAGACGGGGGAACGAAGACCCAGTACTTC
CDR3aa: CASSEDGGTKTQYF

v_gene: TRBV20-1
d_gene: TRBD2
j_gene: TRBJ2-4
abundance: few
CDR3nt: TGCAGTGCTACCGAGCGGGGAAAAAACATTCAGTACTTC
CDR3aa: CSATERGKNIQYF

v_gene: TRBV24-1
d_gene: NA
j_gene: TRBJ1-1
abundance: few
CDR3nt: TGTGCCACCAGTGATTTCGGTGGGGCTGAAGCTTTCTTT
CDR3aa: CATSDFGGAEAFF

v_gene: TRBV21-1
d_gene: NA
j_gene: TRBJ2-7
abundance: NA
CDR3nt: TGTGCCAGCAGCATAATGGGGACTAGGCCCTACGAGCAGTACTTC
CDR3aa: CASSIMGTRPYEQYF

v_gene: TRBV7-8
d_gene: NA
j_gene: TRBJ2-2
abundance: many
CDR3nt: TGTGCCAGCAGCTCGGGACCGATAGATAACACCGGGGAGCTGTTTTTT
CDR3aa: CASSSGPIDNTGELFF

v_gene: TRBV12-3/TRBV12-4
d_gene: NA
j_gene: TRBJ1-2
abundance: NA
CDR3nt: TGTGCCAGCAGGAACCGGGGGTTGGACTATGGCTACACCTTC
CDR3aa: CASRNRGLDYGYTF

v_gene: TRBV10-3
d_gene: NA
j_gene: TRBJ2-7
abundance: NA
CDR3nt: TGTGCCATCAGTGAGTCGTGGGGGAGAGACTACGAGCAGTACTTC
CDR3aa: CAISESWGRDYEQYF

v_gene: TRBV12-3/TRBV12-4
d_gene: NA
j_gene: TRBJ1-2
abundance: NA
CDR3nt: TGTGCCAGCAGTTTATGGCACATAGATGGCTACACCTTC
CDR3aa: CASSLWHIDGYTF

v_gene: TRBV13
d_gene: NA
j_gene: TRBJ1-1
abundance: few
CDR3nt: TGTGCCAGCAGCCCATCCGGGACGAACACTGAAGCTTTCTTT
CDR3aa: CASSPSGTNTEAFF

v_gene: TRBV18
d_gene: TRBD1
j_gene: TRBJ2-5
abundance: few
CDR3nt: TGTGCCAGCTCACCACCGGGGACAGGGACCTCGGGCCAGTACTTC
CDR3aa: CASSPPGTGTSGQYF

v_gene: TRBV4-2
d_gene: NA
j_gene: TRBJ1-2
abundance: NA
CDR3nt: TGTGCCAGCAGCCCCAAGGGAAAGGGCGACTATGGCTACACCTTC
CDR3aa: CASSPKGKGDYGYTF

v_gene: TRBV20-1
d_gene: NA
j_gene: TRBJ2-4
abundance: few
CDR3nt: TGCAGTGCTAGTTCAGGGGTTGGCATTCAGTACTTC
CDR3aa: CSASSGVGIQYF

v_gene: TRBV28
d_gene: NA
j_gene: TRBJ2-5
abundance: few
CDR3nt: TGTGCCAGCAGTTTAGCCCGGGACTCCGCGGACTTC
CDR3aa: CASSLARDSADF

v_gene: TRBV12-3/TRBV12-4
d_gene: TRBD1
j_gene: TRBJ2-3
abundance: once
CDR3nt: TGTGCCAGCGCGGGACAGGGGAGGGGAGATACGCAGTATTTT
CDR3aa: CASAGQGRGDTQYF

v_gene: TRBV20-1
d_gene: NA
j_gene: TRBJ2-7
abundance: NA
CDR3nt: TGCAGTGCTAGAGATCCGGGGACGGAGGCCTACGAGCAGTACTTC
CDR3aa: CSARDPGTEAYEQYF

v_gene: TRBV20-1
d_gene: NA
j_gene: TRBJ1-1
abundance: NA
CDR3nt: TGCAGTGCTAGCTCCGGGAGCCAGAACACTGAAGCTTTCTTT
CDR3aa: CSASSGSQNTEAFF

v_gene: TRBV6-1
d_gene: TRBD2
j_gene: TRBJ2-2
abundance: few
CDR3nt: TGTGCCAGCAGTGGGGGACTAGCGGTAAACACCGGGGAGCTGTTTTTT
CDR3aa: CASSGGLAVNTGELFF